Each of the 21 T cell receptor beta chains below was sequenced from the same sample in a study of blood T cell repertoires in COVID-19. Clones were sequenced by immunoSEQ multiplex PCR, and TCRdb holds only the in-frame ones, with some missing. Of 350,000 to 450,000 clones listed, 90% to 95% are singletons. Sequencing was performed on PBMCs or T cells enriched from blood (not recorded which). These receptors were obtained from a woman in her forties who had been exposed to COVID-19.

The CDR3 region has the DNA TGTGCCAGCAGCTCTGGACTAGCGGGAGGGGAGACCCAGTACTTC. It translates to CASSSGLAGGETQYF. The V gene is TRBV9, the J gene TRBJ2-5; 15 nucleotides align to TRBD2. With V trimmed by 4 bases and J by 5 bases, 3 bases remained unmatched. Germline lookup yields CDR1 SGDLS and CDR2 YYNGEE. The CDR3 has 15 amino acids.

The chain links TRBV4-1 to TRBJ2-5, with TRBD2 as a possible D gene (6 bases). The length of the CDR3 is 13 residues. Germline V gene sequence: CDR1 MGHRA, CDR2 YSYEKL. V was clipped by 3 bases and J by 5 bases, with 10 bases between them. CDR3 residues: CASSHEGRETQYF. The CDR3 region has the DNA TGCGCCAGCAGCCACGAAGGGAGGGAGACCCAGTACTTC.

The CDR3 nucleotides read TGTGCCAGCAGCGCCGTGAGGGATGGTACTAACTATGGCTACACCTTC. Amino acid sequence: CASSAVRDGTNYGYTF. The rearrangement links TRBV9 to TRBJ1-2, with D hard to call. The CDR3 is 16 amino acids. From germline, CDR1 is SGDLS and CDR2 YYNGEE. The V end lost 3 bases, the J end lost 0 bases, and 15 bases lay between the germline ends.

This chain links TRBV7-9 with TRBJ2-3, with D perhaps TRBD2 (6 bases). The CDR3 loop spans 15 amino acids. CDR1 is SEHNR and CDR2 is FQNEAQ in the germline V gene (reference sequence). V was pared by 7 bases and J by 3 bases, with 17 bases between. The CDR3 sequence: CASNEAGIGTDTQYF. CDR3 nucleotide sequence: TGTGCCAGCAACGAGGCGGGAATTGGTACAGATACGCAGTATTTT.

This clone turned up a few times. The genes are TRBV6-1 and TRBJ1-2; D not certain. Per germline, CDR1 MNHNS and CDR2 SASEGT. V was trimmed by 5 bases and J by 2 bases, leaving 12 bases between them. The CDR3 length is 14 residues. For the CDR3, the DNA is TGTGCCAGCAGTTCACAGTTTATCAACTATGGCTACACCTTC. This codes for CASSSQFINYGYTF.

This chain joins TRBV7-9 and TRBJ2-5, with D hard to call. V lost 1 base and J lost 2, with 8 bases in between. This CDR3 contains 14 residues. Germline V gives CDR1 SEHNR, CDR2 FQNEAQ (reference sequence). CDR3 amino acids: CASSLVGRQETQYF. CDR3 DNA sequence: TGTGCCAGCAGCTTAGTGGGCAGACAAGAGACCCAGTACTTC.

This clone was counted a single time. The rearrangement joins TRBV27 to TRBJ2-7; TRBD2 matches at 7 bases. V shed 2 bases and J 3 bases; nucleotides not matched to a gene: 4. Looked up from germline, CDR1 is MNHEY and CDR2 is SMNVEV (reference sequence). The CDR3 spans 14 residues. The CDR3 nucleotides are TGTGCCAGCAGTTTAAGGTGGGGGGGCTACGAGCAGTACTTC. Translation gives CASSLRWGGYEQYF.

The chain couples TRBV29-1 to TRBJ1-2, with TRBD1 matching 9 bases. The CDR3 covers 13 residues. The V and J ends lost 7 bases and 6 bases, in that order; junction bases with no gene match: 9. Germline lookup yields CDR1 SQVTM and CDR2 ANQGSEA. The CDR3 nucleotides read TGCAGCGCCACAGGGGGCACCGCCCATGGCTACACCTTC. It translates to CSATGGTAHGYTF. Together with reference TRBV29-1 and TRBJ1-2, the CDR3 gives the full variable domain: SAVISQKPSRDICQRGTSLTIQCQVDSQVTMMFWYRQQPGQSLTLIATANQGSEATYESGFVIDKFPISRPNLTFSTLTVSNMSPEDSSIYLCSATGGTAHGYTFGSGTRLTVV.

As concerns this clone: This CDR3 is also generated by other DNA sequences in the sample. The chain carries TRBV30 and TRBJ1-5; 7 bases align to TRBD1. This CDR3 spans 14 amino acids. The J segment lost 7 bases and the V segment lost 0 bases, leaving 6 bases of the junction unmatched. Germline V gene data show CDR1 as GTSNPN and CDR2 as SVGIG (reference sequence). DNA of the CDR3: TGTGCCTGGAGTGTACGAGGGGGCGGGCAGCCCCAGCATTTT. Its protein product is CAWSVRGGGQPQHF.

The CDR3 DNA reads as TGTGCCAGCAGCTCGGGCAGGGGTTACTATGGCTACACCTTC. It specifies CASSSGRGYYGYTF. This chain joins TRBV13 and TRBJ1-2; TRBD1 might be the D (6 bases). Germline V lookup: CDR1 PRHDT, CDR2 FYEKMQ (reference sequence). Between the trimmed V and J ends, which lost 4 bases and 3 bases, there was a span of 12 bases. CDR3 size: 14 residues.

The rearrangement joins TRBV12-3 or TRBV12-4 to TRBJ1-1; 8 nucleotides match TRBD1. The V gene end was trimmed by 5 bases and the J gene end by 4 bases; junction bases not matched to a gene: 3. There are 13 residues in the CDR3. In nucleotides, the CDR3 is TGTGCCAGCAGTCAGGGGGCGCGCACTGAAGCTTTCTTT. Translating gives CASSQGARTEAFF.

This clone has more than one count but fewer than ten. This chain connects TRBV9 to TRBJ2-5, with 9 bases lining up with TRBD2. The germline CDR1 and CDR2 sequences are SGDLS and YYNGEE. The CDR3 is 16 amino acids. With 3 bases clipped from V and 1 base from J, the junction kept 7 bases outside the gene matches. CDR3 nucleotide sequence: TGTGCCAGCAGCGGACGACTAGCGGCGGGCCAAGAGACCCAGTACTTC. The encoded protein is CASSGRLAAGQETQYF.

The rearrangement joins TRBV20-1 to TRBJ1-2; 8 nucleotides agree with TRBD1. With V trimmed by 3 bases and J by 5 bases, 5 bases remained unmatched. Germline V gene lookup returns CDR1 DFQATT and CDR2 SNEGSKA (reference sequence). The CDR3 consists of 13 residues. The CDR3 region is CSASPGGAYGYTF. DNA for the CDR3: TGCAGTGCTAGTCCAGGGGGCGCATATGGCTACACCTTC.

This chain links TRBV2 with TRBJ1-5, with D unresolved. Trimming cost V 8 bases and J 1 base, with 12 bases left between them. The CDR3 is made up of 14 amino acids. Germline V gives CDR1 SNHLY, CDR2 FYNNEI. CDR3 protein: CASARRASNQPQHF. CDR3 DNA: TGTGCCAGCGCCCGGCGGGCGAGCAATCAGCCCCAGCATTTT.

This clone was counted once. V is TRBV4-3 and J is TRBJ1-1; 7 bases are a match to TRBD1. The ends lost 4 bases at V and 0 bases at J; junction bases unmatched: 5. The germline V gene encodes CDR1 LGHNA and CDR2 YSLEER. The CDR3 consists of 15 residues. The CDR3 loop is CASSRGQNMNTEAFF. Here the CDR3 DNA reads TGCGCCAGCAGCCGGGGACAGAACATGAACACTGAAGCTTTCTTT.

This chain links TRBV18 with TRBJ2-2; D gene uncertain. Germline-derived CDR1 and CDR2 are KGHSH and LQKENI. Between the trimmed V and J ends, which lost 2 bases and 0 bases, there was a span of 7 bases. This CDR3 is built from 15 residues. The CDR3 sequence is CASSPGLTNTGELFF. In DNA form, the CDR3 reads TGTGCCAGCTCACCAGGGCTCACGAACACCGGGGAGCTGTTTTTT.

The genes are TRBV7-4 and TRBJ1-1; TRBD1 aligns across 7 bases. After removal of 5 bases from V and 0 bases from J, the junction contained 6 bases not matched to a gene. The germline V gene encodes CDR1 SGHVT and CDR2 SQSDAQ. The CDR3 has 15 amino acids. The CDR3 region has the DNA TGTGCCAGCAGCCTGACGACAGGGATGAACACTGAAGCTTTCTTT. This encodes CASSLTTGMNTEAFF.

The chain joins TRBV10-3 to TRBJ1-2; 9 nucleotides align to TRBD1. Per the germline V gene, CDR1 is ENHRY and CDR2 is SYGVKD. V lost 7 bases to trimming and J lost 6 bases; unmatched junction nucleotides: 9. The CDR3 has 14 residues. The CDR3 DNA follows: TGTGCCATCACCCGAACAGGGGGCGCAGATGGCTACACCTTC. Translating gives CAITRTGGADGYTF.

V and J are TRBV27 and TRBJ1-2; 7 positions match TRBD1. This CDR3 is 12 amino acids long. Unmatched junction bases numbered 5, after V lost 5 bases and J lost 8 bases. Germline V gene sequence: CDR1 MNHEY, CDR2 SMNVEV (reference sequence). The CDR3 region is CASSPGGWGYTF. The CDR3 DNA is TGTGCCAGCAGTCCAGGGGGTTGGGGCTACACCTTC.

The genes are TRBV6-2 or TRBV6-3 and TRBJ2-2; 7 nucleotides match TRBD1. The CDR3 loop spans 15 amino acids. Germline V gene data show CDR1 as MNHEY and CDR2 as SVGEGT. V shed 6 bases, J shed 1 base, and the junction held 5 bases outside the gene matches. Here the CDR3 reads CASSPDRVNTGELFF. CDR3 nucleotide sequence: TGTGCCAGCAGCCCAGACAGGGTGAACACCGGGGAGCTGTTTTTT.

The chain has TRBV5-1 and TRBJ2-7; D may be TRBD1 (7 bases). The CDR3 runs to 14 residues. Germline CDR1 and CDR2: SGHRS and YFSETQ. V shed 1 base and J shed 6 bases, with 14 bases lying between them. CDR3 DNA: TGCGCCAGCAGCTTGATGCCAGGGGGAGGCGAGCAGTACTTC. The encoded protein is CASSLMPGGGEQYF.